The next 28 T cell receptor beta chains were all read from a single sample in a study of blood T cell repertoires in COVID-19. The method was immunoSEQ multiplex PCR; TCRdb's version includes in-frame clones alone and lacks a portion of them. The table lists approximately 70,000 clones, roughly 82% of them singletons. The sequencing input was peripheral blood. These receptor sequences come from a woman aged 80 or over with acute or convalescent COVID-19.

CDR3 bases: TGTGCCAGCTCACCCGGGACAGGGGCCGTCGGGGAGCTGTTTTTT. Translated, it gives CASSPGTGAVGELFF. This chain links TRBV18 with TRBJ2-2; TRBD1 matches 10 bases. In germline, CDR1 is KGHSH, CDR2 LQKENI. This CDR3 contains 15 residues. J was trimmed by 7 bases and V by 3 bases; bases with no gene match: 5.

V is TRBV7-9 and J is TRBJ2-1, with 9 bases that match TRBD2. The J segment lost 5 bases and the V segment lost 11 bases, leaving 19 bases of the junction unmatched. CDR1 SEHNR and CDR2 FQNEAQ come from the germline V gene (reference sequence). There are 17 residues in the CDR3. CDR3 in amino acids: CASHSISWLAGNNEQFF. The CDR3 region has the DNA TGTGCCTCTCACTCGATATCGTGGCTAGCGGGAAACAATGAGCAGTTCTTC. Full variable domain (rest looked up from reference TRBV7-9 and TRBJ2-1): DTGVSQNPRHKITKRGQNVTFRCDPISEHNRLYWYRQTLGQGPEFLTYFQNEAQLEKSRLLSDRFSAERPKGSFSTLEIQRTEQGDSAMYLCASHSISWLAGNNEQFFGPGTRLTVL.

The genes are TRBV2 and TRBJ1-2, with a weak D call TRBD1 (6 bases). The CDR3 runs 15 residues. The germline V gene encodes CDR1 SNHLY and CDR2 FYNNEI. V was shortened by 9 bases and J by 1 base, with 18 bases between the two germline ends. The CDR3 reads CASQLDRTINYGYTF. Here the CDR3 DNA reads TGTGCCAGTCAATTGGACAGAACGATTAACTATGGCTACACCTTC.

This chain links TRBV5-1 with TRBJ2-7, with TRBD1 matching 8 bases. CDR1 SGHRS and CDR2 YFSETQ come from the germline V gene. Unmatched junction bases numbered 5, after V lost 1 base and J lost 5 bases. The CDR3 consists of 14 residues. CDR3: CASSLRTGLDEQYF. CDR3 bases: TGCGCCAGCAGCTTGAGGACAGGGCTGGACGAGCAGTACTTC.

The gene calls are TRBV6-4 and TRBJ1-4, with D possibly TRBD1 on 6 matching bases. CDR1 and CDR2 (germline): MRHNA, SNTAGT. Deletions cut 8 bases from V and 8 bases from J, with 18 bases between. This CDR3 comprises 14 residues. The CDR3 here is CASQRGASWEKLFF. In nucleotides, the CDR3 is TGTGCCAGCCAACGGGGGGCCTCTTGGGAAAAACTGTTTTTT.

The CDR3 DNA reads as TGTGCCAGTAGAAGAGCTAGCGGAGGCACAGATACGCAGTATTTT. The encoded protein is CASRRASGGTDTQYF. The rearrangement joins TRBV19 to TRBJ2-3; 7 positions agree with TRBD2. The CDR3 contains 15 residues. With V trimmed by 6 bases and J by 1 base, 7 bases remained unmatched. The V gene's germline CDR1 is LNHDA and CDR2 SQIVND (reference sequence).

This sequence joins TRBV7-6 and TRBJ1-1, with D perhaps TRBD1 (6 bases). V lost 5 bases and J lost 4, with 17 bases in between. Germline CDR1 reads SGHVS; CDR2 reads FNYEAQ. This CDR3 comprises 15 residues. CDR3 sequence (DNA): TGTGCCAGCAGCCCCGGGACAACGAAAGTCACTGAAGCTTTCTTT. This codes for CASSPGTTKVTEAFF.

The chain joins TRBV6-5 to TRBJ1-5; 7 bases are shared with TRBD1. This CDR3 comprises 15 residues. Per the germline V gene, CDR1 is MNHEY and CDR2 is SVGAGI. The V segment lost 0 bases and the J segment 4 bases; nucleotides outside the gene matches: 3. The CDR3 reads CASSYSTGQNQPQHF. CDR3 coding DNA: TGTGCCAGCAGTTACTCGACGGGACAGAATCAGCCCCAGCATTTT.

The chain employs TRBV6-6 and TRBJ2-5; 9 bases map to TRBD1. The CDR3 sequence is 15 residues long. Germline CDR1 and CDR2: MNHNY and SVGAGI (reference sequence). The junction had 6 bases not matched to a gene; V was cut back by 2 bases and J by 5 bases. CDR3 loop: CASSYPGQGIETQYF. For the CDR3, the DNA is TGTGCCAGCAGTTACCCGGGACAGGGAATTGAGACCCAGTACTTC.

The table lists this clone with a few counts. This rearrangement joins TRBV28 to TRBJ2-7, with 8 bases matching TRBD2. The germline V gene encodes CDR1 MDHEN and CDR2 SYDVKM. Trimming removed 2 bases from V and 3 bases from J; junction bases left unmatched: 3. The CDR3 covers 14 residues. Here the CDR3 DNA reads TGTGCCAGCAGTTTAGCGGGGGGTATCTACGAGCAGTACTTC. It yields the protein CASSLAGGIYEQYF.

The J gene is TRBJ1-4, the V gene TRBV29-1; perhaps TRBD1 as D (6 bases). CDR1 and CDR2 (germline): SQVTM, ANQGSEA. The CDR3 has 14 amino acids. V lost 6 bases, J lost 0 bases, and 11 bases lay in between. As DNA, the CDR3 is TGCAGCGTACTGCAGGGGCCAACTAATGAAAAACTGTTTTTT. Amino acid sequence: CSVLQGPTNEKLFF.

V gene TRBV6-6 combines with J gene TRBJ2-7; D possibly corresponds to TRBD1 (6 bases). Trimming cost V 3 bases and J 5 bases, with 17 bases left between them. This CDR3 is 15 amino acids long. The germline gives CDR1 MNHNY, CDR2 SVGAGI (reference sequence). Written as DNA, the CDR3 is TGTGCCAGCAGTTATATGGGACATCGATTCAACGAGCAGTACTTC. Its protein product is CASSYMGHRFNEQYF.

Concerning this clone itself: The identical CDR3 is also encoded by other nucleotide sequences in the sample. The V call is TRBV10-3, the J call TRBJ2-7, with 9 bases that match TRBD1. This CDR3 is built from 15 residues. The germline V gene encodes CDR1 ENHRY and CDR2 SYGVKD. J gave up 2 bases and V 2 bases, and 4 bases lay outside the gene matches. This chain's CDR3 is CAISEPGQGTYEQYF. The DNA of the CDR3 is TGTGCCATCAGTGAGCCAGGACAGGGGACCTACGAGCAGTACTTC.

V usage is TRBV6-1 and J usage is TRBJ1-5; D is uncertain. CDR3 length equals 14 residues. The V end lost 1 base, the J end lost 4 bases, and 8 bases lay between the germline ends. Germline lookup yields CDR1 MNHNS and CDR2 SASEGT. CDR3 region: CASSEGAENQPQHF. The CDR3 coding sequence is TGTGCCAGCAGTGAAGGGGCAGAAAATCAGCCCCAGCATTTT.

V gene TRBV5-4 combines with J gene TRBJ2-2; 12 bases are shared with TRBD2. The CDR3 is 15 amino acids. Unmatched junction bases numbered 3, after V lost 4 bases and J lost 5 bases. Germline-derived CDR1 and CDR2 are SGHNT and YYREEE (reference sequence). The CDR3 DNA is TGTGCCAGCAGCCCCCTAGCGGGAGGGACCGGGGAGCTGTTTTTT. This codes for CASSPLAGGTGELFF.

This clone came up once. V usage is TRBV6-2 or TRBV6-3 and J usage is TRBJ1-5; 7 positions agree with TRBD1. Germline assignment: CDR1 MNHEY and CDR2 SVGEGT. The CDR3 length is 13 residues. V shed 2 bases and J 5 bases; nucleotides not matched to a gene: 0. CDR3 sequence (DNA): TGTGCCAGCAGTTACACAGGGGATCAGCCCCAGCATTTT. Protein sequence: CASSYTGDQPQHF.

The CDR3 loop is CASSPRTSGSSQASYEQYF. Here the CDR3 DNA reads TGTGCCAGCTCACCAAGGACTAGCGGGTCGAGCCAGGCCTCCTACGAGCAGTACTTC. The J gene is TRBJ2-7, the V gene TRBV18; TRBD2 aligns across 11 bases. The CDR3 is 19 residues long. CDR1 is KGHSH, CDR2 LQKENI, per germline. V shed 2 bases, J shed 0 bases, and the junction held 12 bases outside the gene matches.

The chain joins TRBV3-1 (or the pseudogene TRBV3-2) to TRBJ2-7, with 9 positions matching TRBD1. V was pared by 4 bases and J by 3 bases, with 4 bases of the junction left unmatched. The CDR3 extends over 14 amino acids. Germline V gene lookup returns CDR1 LGHDT and CDR2 YNNKEL (reference sequence). CDR3 protein: CASSPGQGFYEQYF. Here the CDR3 DNA reads TGTGCCAGCAGCCCGGGACAGGGTTTCTACGAGCAGTACTTC.

This chain uses TRBV19 with TRBJ2-2, with 7 bases matching TRBD1. Germline values: CDR1 LNHDA, CDR2 SQIVND (reference sequence). The CDR3 has 14 residues. V shed 6 bases, J shed 3 bases, and the junction held 4 bases outside the gene matches. This CDR3 reads CASRFTGDTGELFF. Written as DNA, the CDR3 is TGTGCCAGTAGGTTTACAGGGGACACCGGGGAGCTGTTTTTT.

This clone appeared a single time. This rearrangement joins TRBV5-1 to TRBJ2-3; D gene uncertain. This CDR3 region has 12 residues. V lost 4 bases and J 3 bases, leaving 6 bases between the germline ends. CDR1 SGHRS and CDR2 YFSETQ come from the germline V gene. The CDR3 sequence is CASSPTTDTQYF. Written as DNA, the CDR3 is TGCGCCAGCAGCCCGACTACAGATACGCAGTATTTT.

This clone is termed medium-sized. This chain connects TRBV6-4 to TRBJ2-1; D is unclear. V lost 3 bases to trimming and J lost 0 bases, with 12 bases between them. The length of the CDR3 is 16 residues. From germline, CDR1 is MRHNA and CDR2 SNTAGT. The CDR3 DNA reads as TGTGCCAGCAGTGATCCGTCGGTTAGCTCCTACAATGAGCAGTTCTTC. The encoded protein is CASSDPSVSSYNEQFF.

The chain has TRBV27 and TRBJ2-2, with TRBD1 as a possible D gene (5 bases). Deletions cut 6 bases from V and 5 bases from J, with 10 bases between. The V gene's germline CDR1 is MNHEY and CDR2 SMNVEV (reference sequence). This CDR3 is 13 amino acids long. CDR3 region: CASRRQPTGELFF. CDR3 in DNA: TGTGCCAGCAGGCGACAGCCGACCGGGGAGCTGTTTTTT.

This chain links TRBV30 with TRBJ2-7, with 8 bases matching TRBD2. This CDR3 has 14 residues. Germline CDR1 GTSNPN, CDR2 SVGIG (reference sequence). The ends lost 2 bases at V and 3 bases at J; junction bases unmatched: 6. The CDR3 region has the DNA TGTGCCTGGAGTTCCGGGGGGGCCCTCTACGAGCAGTACTTC. This encodes CAWSSGGALYEQYF.

The rearrangement links TRBV27 to TRBJ2-4; possibly TRBD2 for D (6 bases). This CDR3 region has 16 residues. Germline V gives CDR1 MNHEY, CDR2 SMNVEV (reference sequence). Trimming took off 6 bases at V and 4 bases at J, with 19 bases between the two ends. The CDR3 here is CASSLGLPGPKNIQYF. In DNA, the CDR3 is TGTGCCAGCAGCTTGGGACTCCCAGGCCCGAAAAACATTCAGTACTTC.

The count of this clone is one. This sequence joins TRBV5-1 and TRBJ1-6; no definite D call. Trimming removed 4 bases from V and 5 bases from J, with 13 bases in between. The V gene's germline CDR1 is SGHRS and CDR2 YFSETQ. The CDR3 extends over 15 amino acids. The CDR3 sequence is CASSGLGIDNSPLHF. The DNA for the CDR3 is TGCGCCAGCAGCGGACTCGGAATTGATAATTCACCCCTCCACTTT.

This rearrangement joins TRBV2 to TRBJ1-4; 7 positions agree with TRBD1. Germline CDR1 reads SNHLY; CDR2 reads FYNNEI. There are 13 residues in the CDR3. Trimming removed 8 bases from V and 2 bases from J; junction bases left unmatched: 2. As DNA, the CDR3 is TGTGCCAGCGGCAGGGGGACTAATGAAAAACTGTTTTTT. This codes for CASGRGTNEKLFF. Full variable domain (rest looked up from reference TRBV2 and TRBJ1-4): EPEVTQTPSHQVTQMGQEVILRCVPISNHLYFYWYRQILGQKVEFLVSFYNNEISEKSEIFDDQFSVERPDGSNFTLKIRSTKLEDSAMYFCASGRGTNEKLFFGSGTQLSVL.

V and J are TRBV12-3 or TRBV12-4 and TRBJ1-1, with D hard to call. V lost 1 base and J lost 5, with 8 bases in between. The CDR3 length is 13 residues. CDR3 in DNA: TGTGCCAGCAGTTTAGGGGGAGGGACTGAAGCTTTCTTT. Protein sequence: CASSLGGGTEAFF.

The chain carries TRBV5-1 and TRBJ1-2, with D unclear. Between the trimmed V and J ends, which lost 3 bases and 2 bases, there was a span of 11 bases. CDR1 SGHRS and CDR2 YFSETQ come from the germline V gene. This CDR3 spans 14 amino acids. The CDR3 DNA reads as TGCGCCAGCAGCTCTGCGGGCGGAAACTATGGCTACACCTTC. Its translation: CASSSAGGNYGYTF.